Included here is one TCR beta chain sequence, with context. The assay was immunoSEQ multiplex PCR, and TCRdb's table has in-frame clones only and misses some. In the table there are about 80,000 clones, 84% of which are singletons. This sample is drawn from a study of OX40 agonist ivuxolimab in advanced cancers. The CDR3 covers 15 residues. The V and J ends lost 0 bases and 0 bases respectively, with 8 bases between them. Germline V lookup: CDR1 KGHSH, CDR2 LQKENI. This TCR came from an adult with an advanced solid tumor such as melanoma, head and neck, liver or kidney cancer. The chain is built from TRBV18 and TRBJ1-2; D unclear. The source was CD4+ or CD8+ T cells sorted from blood, collected in a trial of the OX40 agonist ivuxolimab. The CDR3 loop reads CASSPPDGPNYGYTF. The CDR3 DNA reads TGTGCCAGCTCACCACCTGACGGCCCTAACTATGGCTACACCTTC.